This TCR beta chain was found in a study of human T cells and chemical hapten exposure. This clonotype was counted a few times. Its target is not known. Germline V CDR1 and CDR2: MNHNY, SVGAGI (reference sequence). V was cut by 5 bases and J by 6 bases, with 14 bases left in between. CDR3 length: 13 residues. Time point meaning: healthy volunteer bleed at 2 weeks. Before extraction, the whole blood was not fractionated, and total RNA was taken from it. Authors' analysis steps: Samples had a median of 95,638 TCRs, ranging about 20,000 to 700,000. Each CDR3 protein is one row after TCRdb ran MiXCR on the RACE reads. TCRdb assigned the V and J calls; the authors' analysis was not used. This sample yields roughly 30,000 distinct CDR3 sequences, of which 6.5% to 9% are seen a single time; 9.9% belongs to the top ten. Study-wide results and limits: No alteration of TCRs above 1 in 1000 frequency was seen with DPC sensitization.

The rearrangement joins TRBV6-6 to TRBJ2-7; D ambiguous. The TCR was taken from a human donor in good health. Some clones in this sample may be carry-over from other donors' samples. Sequencing was carried out using whole blood. CDR3 loop: CASSQAPSSEQYF. The DNA of the CDR3 is TGTGCCAGCAGTCAGGCCCCAAGCAGCGAGCAGTACTTC.